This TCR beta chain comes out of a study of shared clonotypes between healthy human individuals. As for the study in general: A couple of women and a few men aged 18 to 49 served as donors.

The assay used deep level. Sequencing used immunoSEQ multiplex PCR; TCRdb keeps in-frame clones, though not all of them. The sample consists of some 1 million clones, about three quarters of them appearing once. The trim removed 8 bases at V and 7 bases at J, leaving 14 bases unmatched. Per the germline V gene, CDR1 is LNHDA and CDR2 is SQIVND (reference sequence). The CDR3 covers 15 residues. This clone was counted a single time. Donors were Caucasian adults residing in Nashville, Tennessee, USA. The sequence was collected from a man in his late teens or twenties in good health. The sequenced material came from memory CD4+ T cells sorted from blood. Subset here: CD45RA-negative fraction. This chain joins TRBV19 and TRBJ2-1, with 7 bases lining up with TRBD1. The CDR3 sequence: CASARNRDSRNEQFF. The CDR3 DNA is TGTGCCAGTGCAAGAAACCGGGACAGTAGGAATGAGCAGTTCTTC. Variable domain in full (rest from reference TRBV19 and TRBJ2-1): DGGITQSPKYLFRKEGQNVTLSCEQNLNHDAMYWYRQDPGQGLRLIYYSQIVNDFQKGDIAEGYSVSREKKESFPLTVTSAQKNPTAFYLCASARNRDSRNEQFFGPGTRLTVL.